This TCR beta chain emerged from a study of T cell responses to AZD1222 COVID-19 vaccine. CDR1 is WNHNN and CDR2 is SYGVQD in the germline V gene (reference sequence). The V segment lost 5 bases and the J segment 8 bases; nucleotides outside the gene matches: 11. The CDR3 contains 15 residues. Assay used: immunoSEQ multiplex PCR; TCRdb lists only in-frame clones, some missing. The table lists about 200,000 clones, 80% to 95% of them singletons. Sequencing was performed on peripheral blood, taken 28 days after the second AZD1222 dose. This sequence was found in an adult who received the AZD1222 COVID-19 vaccine. The V call is TRBV10-1, the J call TRBJ2-2, with 7 bases matching TRBD1. The chain's CDR3 is CASSSGATGVGELFF. The CDR3 nucleotides are TGCGCCAGCAGTTCAGGGGCAACAGGGGTTGGGGAGCTGTTTTTT.